Listed below are T cell receptor beta chains from one sample, sequenced in a study of blood T cell repertoires in COVID-19. Assay: immunoSEQ multiplex PCR; the TCRdb copy retains only in-frame clones and omits some. The sample lists 280,000 or so clones; approximately 83% were seen once. Material: PBMCs or T cells enriched from blood (not recorded which). The receptors originated from a man aged 25 to 40 who had recovered from COVID-19. Each CDR3 is given with its conserved first and last residue. The D gene is left open where the match is weak. Some rows have no size entry. The others give once, few or many, or a class for an expanded clone.

clone_size	j_call	v_call	d_call	cdr3_aa	cdr3_nt
.	TRBJ1-5	TRBV3-1/TRBV3-2	.	CASSQDYAPGQPQHF	TGTGCCAGCAGCCAAGACTATGCCCCTGGTCAGCCCCAGCATTTT
.	TRBJ2-1	TRBV2	TRBD2	CASSVGTSGVNEQFF	TGTGCCAGCAGTGTTGGGACTAGCGGGGTCAATGAGCAGTTCTTC
.	TRBJ2-1	TRBV3-1/TRBV3-2	.	CASSPISRHNEQFF	TGTGCCAGCAGCCCTATCTCACGCCACAATGAGCAGTTCTTC
.	TRBJ1-1	TRBV5-6	.	CASSLASEAFF	TGTGCCAGCAGCTTAGCTTCTGAAGCTTTCTTT
.	TRBJ2-5	TRBV29-1	TRBD2	CSAIGLAGESETQYF	TGCAGCGCCATTGGACTAGCGGGGGAGTCAGAGACCCAGTACTTC
once	TRBJ1-6	TRBV27	TRBD1	CASSPDRAILSSYNSPLHF	TGTGCCAGCAGTCCGGACAGGGCCATTCTCAGCTCCTATAATTCACCCCTCCACTTT
.	TRBJ2-2	TRBV3-1/TRBV3-2	TRBD2	CASSHPGTSDGELFF	TGTGCCAGCAGCCACCCCGGGACTAGCGACGGGGAGCTGTTTTTT
.	TRBJ1-2	TRBV3-1/TRBV3-2	TRBD1	CASSQDFQGARNGYTF	TGTGCCAGCAGCCAAGATTTTCAGGGGGCTAGGAATGGCTACACCTTC
.	TRBJ1-3	TRBV25-1	TRBD1	CASSGWTGATGNTIYF	TGTGCCAGCAGTGGATGGACAGGGGCGACTGGAAACACCATATATTTT
.	TRBJ2-1	TRBV19	.	CASTYGPHSEEQFF	TGTGCCAGTACTTATGGTCCCCACAGTGAGGAGCAGTTCTTC
.	TRBJ2-7	TRBV30	TRBD1	CAWSVGQGTYEQYF	TGTGCCTGGAGTGTAGGACAGGGTACCTACGAGCAGTACTTC
.	TRBJ2-3	TRBV5-1	.	CASSLAPGDTQYF	TGCGCCAGCAGCTTGGCCCCCGGGGATACGCAGTATTTT
.	TRBJ2-7	TRBV9	TRBD2	CASSVLAGYEQYF	TGTGCCAGCAGCGTTTTAGCGGGGTACGAGCAGTACTTC
.	TRBJ2-5	TRBV7-8	TRBD1	CASRTGYQETQYF	TGTGCCAGCAGGACAGGGTACCAAGAGACCCAGTACTTC